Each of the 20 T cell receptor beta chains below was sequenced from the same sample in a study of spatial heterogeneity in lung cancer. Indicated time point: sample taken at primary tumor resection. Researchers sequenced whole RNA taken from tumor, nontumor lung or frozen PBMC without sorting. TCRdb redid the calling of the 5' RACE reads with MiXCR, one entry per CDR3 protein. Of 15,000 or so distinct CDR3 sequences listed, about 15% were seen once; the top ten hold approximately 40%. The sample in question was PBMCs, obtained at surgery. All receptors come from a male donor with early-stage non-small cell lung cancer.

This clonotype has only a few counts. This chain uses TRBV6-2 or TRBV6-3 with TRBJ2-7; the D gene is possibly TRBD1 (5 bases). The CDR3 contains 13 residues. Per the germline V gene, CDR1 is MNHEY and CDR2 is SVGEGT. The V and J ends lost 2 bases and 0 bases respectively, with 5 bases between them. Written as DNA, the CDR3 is TGTGCCAGCAGTTACGACAGCTCCTACGAGCAGTACTTC. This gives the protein CASSYDSSYEQYF.

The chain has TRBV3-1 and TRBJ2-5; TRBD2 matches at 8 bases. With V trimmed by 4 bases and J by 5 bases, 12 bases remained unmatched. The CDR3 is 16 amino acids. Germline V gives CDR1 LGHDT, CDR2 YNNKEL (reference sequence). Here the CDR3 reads CASSPGSGGAWETQYF. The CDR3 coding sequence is TGTGCCAGCAGCCCAGGATCGGGGGGGGCCTGGGAGACCCAGTACTTC.

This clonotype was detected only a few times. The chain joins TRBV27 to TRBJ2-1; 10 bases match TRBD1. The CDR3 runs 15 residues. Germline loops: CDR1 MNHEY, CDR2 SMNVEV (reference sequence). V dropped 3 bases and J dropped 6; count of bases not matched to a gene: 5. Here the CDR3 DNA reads TGTGCCAGCAGTTTCAGACAGGGGGCGCGCAATGAGCAGTTCTTC. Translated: CASSFRQGARNEQFF.

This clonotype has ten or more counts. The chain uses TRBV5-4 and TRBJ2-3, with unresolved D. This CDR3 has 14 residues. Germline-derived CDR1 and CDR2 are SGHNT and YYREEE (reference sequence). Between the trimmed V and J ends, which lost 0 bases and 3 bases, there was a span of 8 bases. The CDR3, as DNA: TGTGCCAGCAGCTTGGAGAGGATTACAGATACGCAGTATTTT. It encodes CASSLERITDTQYF.

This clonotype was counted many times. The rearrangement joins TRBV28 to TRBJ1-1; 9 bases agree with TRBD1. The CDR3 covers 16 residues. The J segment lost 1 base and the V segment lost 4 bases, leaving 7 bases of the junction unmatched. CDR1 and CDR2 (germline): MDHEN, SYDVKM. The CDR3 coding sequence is TGTGCCAGCAGTTCACAGGGGGCTGATGGGAACACTGAAGCTTTCTTT. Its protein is CASSSQGADGNTEAFF. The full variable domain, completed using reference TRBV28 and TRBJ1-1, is DVKVTQSSRYLVKRTGEKVFLECVQDMDHENMFWYRQDPGLGLRLIYFSYDVKMKEKGDIPEGYSVSREKKERFSLILESASTNQTSMYLCASSSQGADGNTEAFFGQGTRLTVV.

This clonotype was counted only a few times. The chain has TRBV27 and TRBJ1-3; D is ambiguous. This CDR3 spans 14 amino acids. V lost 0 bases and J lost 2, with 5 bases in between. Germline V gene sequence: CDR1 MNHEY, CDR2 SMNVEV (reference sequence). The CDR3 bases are TGTGCCAGCAGTTTATCGGGTGCTGGAAACACCATATATTTT. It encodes CASSLSGAGNTIYF.

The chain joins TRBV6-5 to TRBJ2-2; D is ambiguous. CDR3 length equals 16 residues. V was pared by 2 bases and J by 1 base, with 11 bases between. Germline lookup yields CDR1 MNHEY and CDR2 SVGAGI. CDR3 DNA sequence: TGTGCCAGCAGTTACCAGCCGGCAGAGAACACCGGGGAGCTGTTTTTT. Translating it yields CASSYQPAENTGELFF.

The DNA for the CDR3 is TGCAGTGCTACCATCCTTGTTGGGGGCACTGAAGCTTTCTTT. This sequence encodes CSATILVGGTEAFF. The chain joins TRBV20-1 to TRBJ1-1, with D perhaps matching TRBD1 (5 bases). The V gene's germline CDR1 is DFQATT and CDR2 SNEGSKA (reference sequence). Trimming removed 4 bases at V and 4 bases at J, with 16 bases between. CDR3 length: 14 residues.

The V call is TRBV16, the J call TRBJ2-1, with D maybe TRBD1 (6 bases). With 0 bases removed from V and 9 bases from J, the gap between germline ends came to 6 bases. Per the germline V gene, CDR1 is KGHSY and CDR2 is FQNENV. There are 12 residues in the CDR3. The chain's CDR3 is CASSQSGGEQFF. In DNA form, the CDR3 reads TGTGCCAGCAGCCAATCAGGGGGTGAGCAGTTCTTC.

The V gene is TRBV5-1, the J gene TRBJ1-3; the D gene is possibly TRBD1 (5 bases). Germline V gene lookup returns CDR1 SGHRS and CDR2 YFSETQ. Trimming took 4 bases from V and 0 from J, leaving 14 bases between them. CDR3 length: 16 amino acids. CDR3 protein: CASSPGDSHSGNTIYF. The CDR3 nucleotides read TGCGCCAGCAGCCCGGGGGACTCTCACTCTGGAAACACCATATATTTT. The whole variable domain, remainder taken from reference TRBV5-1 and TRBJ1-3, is KAGVTQTPRYLIKTRGQQVTLSCSPISGHRSVSWYQQTPGQGLQFLFEYFSETQRNKGNFPGRFSGRQFSNSRSEMNVSTLELGDSALYLCASSPGDSHSGNTIYFGEGSWLTVV.

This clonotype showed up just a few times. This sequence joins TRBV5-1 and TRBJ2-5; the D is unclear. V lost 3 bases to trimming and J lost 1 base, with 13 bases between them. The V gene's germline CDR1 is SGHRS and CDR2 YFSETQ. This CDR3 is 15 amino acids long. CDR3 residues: CASSSSSPLQETQYF. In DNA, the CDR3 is TGCGCCAGCAGCTCTTCCTCACCGCTCCAAGAGACCCAGTACTTC.

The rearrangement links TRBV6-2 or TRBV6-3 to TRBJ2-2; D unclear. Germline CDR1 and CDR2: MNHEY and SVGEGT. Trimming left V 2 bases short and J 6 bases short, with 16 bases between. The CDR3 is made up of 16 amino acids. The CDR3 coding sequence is TGTGCCAGCAGTTACCTGAGAGTAAGCCGAGCCGGGGAGCTGTTTTTT. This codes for CASSYLRVSRAGELFF.

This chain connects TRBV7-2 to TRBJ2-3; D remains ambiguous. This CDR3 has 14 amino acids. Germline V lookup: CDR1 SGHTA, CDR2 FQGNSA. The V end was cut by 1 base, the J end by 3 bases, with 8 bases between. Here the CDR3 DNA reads TGTGCCAGCAGCTTAGGACTCGTGACAGATACGCAGTATTTT. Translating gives CASSLGLVTDTQYF.

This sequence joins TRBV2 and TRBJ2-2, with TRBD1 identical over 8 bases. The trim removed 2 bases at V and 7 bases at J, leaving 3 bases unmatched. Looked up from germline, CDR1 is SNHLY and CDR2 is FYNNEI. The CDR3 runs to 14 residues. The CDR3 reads CASSEQGAGGELFF. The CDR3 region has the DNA TGTGCCAGCAGTGAACAGGGGGCTGGCGGGGAGCTGTTTTTT.

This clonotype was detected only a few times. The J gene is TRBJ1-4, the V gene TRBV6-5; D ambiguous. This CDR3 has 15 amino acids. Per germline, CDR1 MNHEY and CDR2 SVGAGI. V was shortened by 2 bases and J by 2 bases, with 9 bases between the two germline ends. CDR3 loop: CASSYNGETNEKLFF. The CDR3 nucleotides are TGTGCCAGCAGTTACAATGGGGAGACTAATGAAAAACTGTTTTTT.

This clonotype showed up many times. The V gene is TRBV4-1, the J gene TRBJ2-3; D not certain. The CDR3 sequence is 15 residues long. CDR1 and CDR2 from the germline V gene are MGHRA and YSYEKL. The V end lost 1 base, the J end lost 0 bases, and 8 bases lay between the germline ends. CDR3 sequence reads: CASSQVSRSTDTQYF. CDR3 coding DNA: TGCGCCAGCAGCCAAGTTTCGAGAAGCACAGATACGCAGTATTTT.

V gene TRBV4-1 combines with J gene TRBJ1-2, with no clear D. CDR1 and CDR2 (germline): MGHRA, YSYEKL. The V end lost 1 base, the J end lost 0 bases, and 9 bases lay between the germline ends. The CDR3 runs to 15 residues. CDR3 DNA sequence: TGCGCCAGCAGCCAAGTGGAAGCCACTAACTATGGCTACACCTTC. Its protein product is CASSQVEATNYGYTF.

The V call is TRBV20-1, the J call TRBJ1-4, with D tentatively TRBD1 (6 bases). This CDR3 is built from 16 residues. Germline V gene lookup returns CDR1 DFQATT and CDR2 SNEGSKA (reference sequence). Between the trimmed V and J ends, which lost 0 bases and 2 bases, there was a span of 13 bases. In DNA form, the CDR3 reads TGCAGTGCTAGAGATTTGCAGGGGTGGACTAATGAAAAACTGTTTTTT. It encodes CSARDLQGWTNEKLFF.

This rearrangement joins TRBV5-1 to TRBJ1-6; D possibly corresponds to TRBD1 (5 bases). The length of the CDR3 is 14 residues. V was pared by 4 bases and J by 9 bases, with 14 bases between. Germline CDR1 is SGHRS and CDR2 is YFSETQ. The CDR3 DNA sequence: TGCGCCAGCAGCCGCGGTGGGGCTTCTTCACCCCTCCACTTT. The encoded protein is CASSRGGASSPLHF.

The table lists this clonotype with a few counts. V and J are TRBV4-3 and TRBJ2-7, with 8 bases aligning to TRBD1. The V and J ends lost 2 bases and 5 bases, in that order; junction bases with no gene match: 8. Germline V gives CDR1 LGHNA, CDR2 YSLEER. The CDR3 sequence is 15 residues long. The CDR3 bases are TGCGCCAGCAGCCAAAGGACAGGGAGGCTAGACGAGCAGTACTTC. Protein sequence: CASSQRTGRLDEQYF.